Shown below are 25 T cell receptor beta chains from a single sample sequenced in a study of cytomegalovirus exposure and HLA in healthy donors. Use of 60 Vbeta and 13 Jbeta primers characterized the PCR. Clones were sequenced by immunoSEQ multiplex PCR, and TCRdb holds only the in-frame ones, with some missing. The sample contains approximately 190,000 clones, roughly 80% of which appear only once. Source material: PBMCs. These TCRs come from a man in his forties in good health and CMV-seropositive.

CDR3 residues: CASSNNRAAYEQYF. DNA of the CDR3: TGTGCCAGCAGTAATAACAGGGCCGCCTACGAGCAGTACTTC. The chain joins TRBV7-2 to TRBJ2-7, with D perhaps matching TRBD1 (6 bases). Trimming pared 6 bases from V and 2 bases from J, leaving 14 bases between. This CDR3 is 14 amino acids long. The V gene's germline CDR1 is SGHTA and CDR2 FQGNSA.

The chain employs TRBV5-6 and TRBJ1-1; 7 positions match TRBD1. This CDR3 spans 13 amino acids. V lost 2 bases, J lost 7 bases, and 5 bases stayed unmatched. Germline values: CDR1 SGHDT, CDR2 YYEEEE. CDR3 sequence (DNA): TGTGCCAGCAGCTTTCGGGACAGTGTTGAAGCTTTCTTT. Translated, it gives CASSFRDSVEAFF.

The gene calls are TRBV11-2 and TRBJ2-7; D gene ambiguous. This CDR3 has 16 residues. V dropped 1 base and J dropped 2 bases, with 15 bases sitting between them. From germline, CDR1 is SGHAT and CDR2 FQNNGV. The CDR3 spells CASSLAWRYTAYEQYF. In nucleotides, the CDR3 is TGTGCCAGCAGCTTAGCCTGGAGATATACGGCCTACGAGCAGTACTTC.

This clone was counted a few times. This rearrangement joins TRBV18 to TRBJ2-7, with 10 bases aligning to TRBD1. CDR3 length: 13 residues. V lost 1 base to trimming and J lost 6 bases; unmatched junction nucleotides: 0. The germline gives CDR1 KGHSH, CDR2 LQKENI. DNA for the CDR3: TGTGCCAGCTCACCACGGACAGGGGGCGAGCAGTACTTC. Translation gives CASSPRTGGEQYF.

This rearrangement joins TRBV5-4 to TRBJ1-5, with D possibly being TRBD1 (5 bases). Trimming took off 0 bases at V and 4 bases at J, with 8 bases between the two ends. The CDR3 extends over 14 amino acids. CDR1 is SGHNT, CDR2 YYREEE, per germline (reference sequence). The CDR3 here is CASSLDPGNQPQHF. The CDR3 region has the DNA TGTGCCAGCAGCTTGGATCCAGGGAATCAGCCCCAGCATTTT.

The V call is TRBV29-1, the J call TRBJ1-4; tentatively, D is TRBD1 (6 bases). Per the germline V gene, CDR1 is SQVTM and CDR2 is ANQGSEA. Trimming cost V 7 bases and J 8 bases, with 14 bases left between them. The CDR3 spans 12 residues. For the CDR3, the DNA is TGCAGCGCCCGGACAGCGGGGGAAAAACTGTTTTTT. Protein product: CSARTAGEKLFF.

The J gene is TRBJ2-1, the V gene TRBV9, with D possibly being TRBD1 (5 bases). The V gene's germline CDR1 is SGDLS and CDR2 YYNGEE. This CDR3 region has 15 residues. The V gene lost 5 bases and the J gene lost 0 bases, with 12 bases spanning the gap. DNA for the CDR3: TGTGCCAGCAGTGAACAAGACAGCTCCTACAATGAGCAGTTCTTC. It specifies CASSEQDSSYNEQFF.

The chain carries TRBV5-5 and TRBJ2-3; 8 bases line up with TRBD1. Germline assignment: CDR1 SGHKS and CDR2 YYEKEE (reference sequence). Unmatched junction bases numbered 18, after V lost 0 bases and J lost 3 bases. The CDR3 has 20 amino acids. This CDR3 is CASSLAPLWATGVGTDTQYF. The CDR3 nucleotides read TGTGCCAGCAGCTTGGCTCCTCTTTGGGCGACAGGGGTGGGGACAGATACGCAGTATTTT.

V gene TRBV5-1 combines with J gene TRBJ2-1; D may be TRBD2 (5 bases). This CDR3 region has 15 residues. Germline V lookup: CDR1 SGHRS, CDR2 YFSETQ. Deletions cut 0 bases from V and 3 bases from J, with 10 bases between. The CDR3 here is CASSLGIANYNEQFF. The CDR3 coding sequence is TGCGCCAGCAGCTTGGGGATAGCGAACTACAATGAGCAGTTCTTC.

About this clone: Germline is not matched at one junction end, which may reflect a read error. The chain has TRBV7-7 and TRBJ2-5, with 8 bases lining up with TRBD1. The CDR3 is 15 residues long. CDR1 and CDR2 (germline): SSHAT, FNYEAQ (reference sequence). Here the CDR3 DNA reads TGTGCTAGCAGCCAGGACAGGGCGGACCAAGAGACCCAGTACTTC. This codes for CASSQDRADQETQYF.

The V and J genes are TRBV19 and TRBJ1-1; a possible D gene is TRBD1 (5 bases). In germline, CDR1 is LNHDA, CDR2 SQIVND (reference sequence). Trimming removed 4 bases at V and 8 bases at J, with 14 bases between. CDR3 length equals 13 residues. CDR3 in DNA: TGTGCCAGTAGTACCCAGCAACGGACAGAAGCTTTCTTT. Its protein is CASSTQQRTEAFF.

The rearrangement uses TRBV19 and TRBJ2-7; possible D gene TRBD1, 7 bases. Trimming shortened V by 5 bases and J by 2 bases, and 13 bases separated the two germline ends. Germline V gene sequence: CDR1 LNHDA, CDR2 SQIVND (reference sequence). CDR3 length: 14 residues. The chain's CDR3 is CASSAQGGAYEQYF. The CDR3 nucleotides read TGTGCCAGTAGTGCCCAGGGGGGCGCCTACGAGCAGTACTTC.

V and J are TRBV5-8 and TRBJ2-3; maybe TRBD2 (5 bases). Germline V gives CDR1 SGHTS, CDR2 YDEGEE. This CDR3 region has 11 residues. V was shortened by 4 bases and J by 8 bases, with 8 bases between the two germline ends. The CDR3 here is CASSRGSTQYF. Here the CDR3 DNA reads TGTGCCAGCAGCCGCGGGTCTACGCAGTATTTT. Filled out from reference TRBV5-8 and TRBJ2-3, the complete variable domain reads EAGVTQSPTHLIKTRGQQATLRCSPISGHTSVYWYQQALGLGLQFLLWYDEGEERNRGNFPPRFSGRQFPNYSSELNVNALELEDSALYLCASSRGSTQYFGPGTRLTVL.

This clone occurred a few times. V and J are TRBV21-1 and TRBJ1-1. TRBV21-1 has pseudogene status. The CDR3 spans 12 residues. The CDR3 loop reads CASTNAGTEAFF. The CDR3, as DNA: TGTGCCAGCACCAACGCGGGCACTGAAGCTTTCTTT.

This clone was seen a single time. The V call is TRBV7-3, the J call TRBJ1-4; tentatively, D is TRBD1 (5 bases). This CDR3 has 17 amino acids. The V gene's germline CDR1 is SGHTA and CDR2 FQGTGA. Trimming stripped 5 bases from V and 6 bases from J, with 22 bases between. The CDR3 reads CASSSRREGLRDEKLFF. As DNA, the CDR3 is TGTGCCAGCAGCAGCCGGAGGGAGGGGCTTAGGGATGAAAAACTGTTTTTT.

The chain carries TRBV11-2 and TRBJ2-7, with TRBD1 identical over 8 bases. V lost 1 base and J lost 0; bases outside the gene matches: 5. CDR3 length: 16 residues. Germline CDR1 reads SGHAT; CDR2 reads FQNNGV. The CDR3 DNA is TGTGCCAGCAGCTTAGTCCGGGACAGGAGCTCCTACGAGCAGTACTTC. Its protein product is CASSLVRDRSSYEQYF. Complete variable domain (other parts from reference TRBV11-2 and TRBJ2-7): EAGVAQSPRYKIIEKRQSVAFWCNPISGHATLYWYQQILGQGPKLLIQFQNNGVVDDSQLPKDRFSAERLKGVDSTLKIQPAKLEDSAVYLCASSLVRDRSSYEQYFGPGTRLTVT.

V and J are TRBV7-9 and TRBJ2-7; 7 nucleotides align to TRBD2. The CDR3 consists of 13 residues. Germline V gene sequence: CDR1 SEHNR, CDR2 FQNEAQ (reference sequence). The J segment lost 3 bases and the V segment lost 5 bases, leaving 4 bases of the junction unmatched. Written as DNA, the CDR3 is TGTGCCAGCAGCCTTACTAGCGACTACGAGCAGTACTTC. Amino acids: CASSLTSDYEQYF.

The rearrangement joins TRBV7-6 to TRBJ2-2; TRBD2 matches 11 bases. Germline V gene lookup returns CDR1 SGHVS and CDR2 FNYEAQ. The CDR3 is made up of 15 amino acids. The V and J ends lost 6 bases and 5 bases, in that order; junction bases with no gene match: 5. In nucleotides, the CDR3 is TGTGCCAGCAGATATAGCGGGGGGGGAACCGGGGAGCTGTTTTTT. Translation: CASRYSGGGTGELFF.

This clone was seen more than once but under ten times. The V and J genes are TRBV2 and TRBJ1-4; tentative D call: TRBD1 (5 bases). The germline CDR1 and CDR2 sequences are SNHLY and FYNNEI. The CDR3 runs 13 residues. V was shortened by 6 bases and J by 10 bases, with 15 bases between the two germline ends. The CDR3 loop is CASSGESQGKLFF. Here the CDR3 DNA reads TGTGCCAGCAGCGGAGAGTCCCAGGGAAAACTGTTTTTT.

CDR3 nucleotides: TGTGCCAGCAGACCAATCGGGGGGGCCGGTGAGACCCAGTACTTC. Translation: CASRPIGGAGETQYF. This chain links TRBV5-6 with TRBJ2-5; 8 bases match TRBD2. The germline gives CDR1 SGHDT, CDR2 YYEEEE. V shed 5 bases, J shed 5 bases, and the junction held 11 bases outside the gene matches. The CDR3 has 15 residues.

The chain joins TRBV5-6 to TRBJ2-7, with TRBD1 identical over 7 bases. With 8 bases clipped from V and 0 bases from J, the junction kept 11 bases outside the gene matches. Germline assignment: CDR1 SGHDT and CDR2 YYEEEE. The CDR3 extends over 15 amino acids. As DNA, the CDR3 is TGTGCCAGAGGAGACTCGGGACAGTCCTCCTACGAGCAGTACTTC. Translated, it gives CARGDSGQSSYEQYF.

This chain joins TRBV27 and TRBJ2-7; possible D gene TRBD1, 5 bases. CDR1 and CDR2 from the germline V gene are MNHEY and SMNVEV (reference sequence). The CDR3 loop spans 13 amino acids. V lost 4 bases and J 4 bases, leaving 11 bases between the germline ends. The CDR3 here is CASSYLPGYEQYF. The CDR3 DNA follows: TGTGCCAGCAGTTACCTTCCAGGGTACGAGCAGTACTTC.

The chain recombines TRBV27 with TRBJ2-7, with D tentatively TRBD2 (6 bases). The germline V gene encodes CDR1 MNHEY and CDR2 SMNVEV (reference sequence). The CDR3 loop spans 15 amino acids. Written as DNA, the CDR3 is TGTGTCACCGGGTGGGGCGGGGCCCTGGGGTACGAGCAGTACTTC. Translation gives CVTGWGGALGYEQYF.

The chain joins TRBV4-3 to TRBJ2-3; 11 bases map to TRBD2. Per the germline V gene, CDR1 is LGHNA and CDR2 is YSLEER. The CDR3 runs to 17 residues. J gave up 4 bases and V 0 bases, and 6 bases lay outside the gene matches. The CDR3 spells CASSQEGLAGGPDTQYF. The CDR3 coding sequence is TGCGCCAGCAGCCAAGAAGGGTTAGCGGGGGGGCCAGATACGCAGTATTTT.

The J gene is TRBJ1-6, the V gene TRBV19; weak D call: TRBD1 (6 bases). Germline CDR1 reads LNHDA; CDR2 reads SQIVND (reference sequence). Trimming took off 2 bases at V and 7 bases at J, with 9 bases between the two ends. The CDR3 runs 14 residues. CDR3 sequence (DNA): TGTGCCAGTAGTATATCAGGGGACAATTCACCCCTCCACTTT. Its protein product is CASSISGDNSPLHF.